A selection of T cell receptor beta chains follows, all from one sample in a study of blood T cell repertoires in COVID-19. Sequenced by immunoSEQ multiplex PCR; TCRdb stores in-frame clones only, minus some. Counted here are about 400,000 clones, about 87% occurring once; the ten biggest clones make up 3%. Sequencing input: peripheral blood. All receptors come from a human donor in a cohort sampled during active COVID-19. The CDR3 runs from the conserved cysteine through the conserved F or W. The order of the fields is J gene, V gene, clone size, D gene, CDR3 DNA, CDR3 protein. The D gene is left open where the match is weak. Expanded clones are given a class, and other clones once, few, many or no size at all.

j_gene: TRBJ2-1
v_gene: TRBV21-1
abundance: -
d_gene: -
CDR3nt: TGTGCCAGCAGCAAAGGGGACTACTCCTACAATGAGCAGTTCTTC
CDR3aa: CASSKGDYSYNEQFF

j_gene: TRBJ2-3
v_gene: TRBV6-1
abundance: many
d_gene: -
CDR3nt: TGTGCCAGCAGTGAAGCGCTTGGAGGGACAGATACGCAGTATTTT
CDR3aa: CASSEALGGTDTQYF

j_gene: TRBJ1-3
v_gene: TRBV6-5
abundance: -
d_gene: -
CDR3nt: TGTGAGGGGTGTCAGGGAGGAAACACCATATATTTT
CDR3aa: CEGCQGGNTIYF

j_gene: TRBJ2-7
v_gene: TRBV6-6
abundance: -
d_gene: -
CDR3nt: TGTGCCAGCAGTGCCCCACTACTTAACGAGCAGTACTTC
CDR3aa: CASSAPLLNEQYF

j_gene: TRBJ1-1
v_gene: TRBV5-1
abundance: -
d_gene: -
CDR3nt: TGCGCCAGCAGCTTCCGGGGGGATCCGGGGACTGAAGCTTTCTTT
CDR3aa: CASSFRGDPGTEAFF

j_gene: TRBJ1-1
v_gene: TRBV30
abundance: -
d_gene: TRBD1
CDR3nt: TGTGCCTGGAGTGTACCTCGGACAGGAAACACTGAAGCTTTCTTT
CDR3aa: CAWSVPRTGNTEAFF

j_gene: TRBJ2-5
v_gene: TRBV19
abundance: -
d_gene: TRBD1
CDR3nt: TGTGCCAGTAGTATAGCGACAGGGGGTGGGGAGACCCAGTACTTC
CDR3aa: CASSIATGGGETQYF

j_gene: TRBJ1-6
v_gene: TRBV4-1
abundance: -
d_gene: TRBD1
CDR3nt: TGCGCCAGCAGCCAAGGGGGGACAGACAATAATTCACCCCTCCACTTT
CDR3aa: CASSQGGTDNNSPLHF

j_gene: TRBJ1-5
v_gene: TRBV27
abundance: once
d_gene: -
CDR3nt: TGTGCCAGCAGTCCACGACAGGGCAATCAGCCCCAGCATTTT
CDR3aa: CASSPRQGNQPQHF

j_gene: TRBJ1-2
v_gene: TRBV29-1
abundance: -
d_gene: -
CDR3nt: TGCAGCGTTGACCGGGGGATTAACTATGGCTACACCTTC
CDR3aa: CSVDRGINYGYTF

j_gene: TRBJ2-1
v_gene: TRBV7-3
abundance: once
d_gene: TRBD2
CDR3nt: TGTGCCAGCAGCTTACAAGGCGGGAGAACTTCTTTCAATGAGCAGTTCTTC
CDR3aa: CASSLQGGRTSFNEQFF

j_gene: TRBJ2-3
v_gene: TRBV9
abundance: -
d_gene: -
CDR3nt: TGTGCCAGCGGAACAGGGAGGGTAAATACGCAGTATTTT
CDR3aa: CASGTGRVNTQYF

j_gene: TRBJ1-3
v_gene: TRBV6-6
abundance: -
d_gene: -
CDR3nt: TGTGCCAGCAGTTACGCAGCACAGACCATATATTTT
CDR3aa: CASSYAAQTIYF

j_gene: TRBJ2-7
v_gene: TRBV30
abundance: -
d_gene: -
CDR3nt: TGTGCCTGGAGTTCCGCCCTGGGGCAGCCCTACTTC
CDR3aa: CAWSSALGQPYF

j_gene: TRBJ1-2
v_gene: TRBV7-9
abundance: -
d_gene: -
CDR3nt: TGTGCCAGCACCGCTGGGGGCGCCTATGGCTACACCTTC
CDR3aa: CASTAGGAYGYTF

j_gene: TRBJ2-1
v_gene: TRBV27
abundance: -
d_gene: TRBD2
CDR3nt: TGTGCCAGCAGCCGGACTAGCGGGAGTGGCGAGGATGAGCAGTTCTTC
CDR3aa: CASSRTSGSGEDEQFF

j_gene: TRBJ2-7
v_gene: TRBV6-5
abundance: -
d_gene: TRBD1
CDR3nt: TGTGCCAGCAGTTACTCGAGAACAGGGGGCTCCTACGAGCAGTACTTC
CDR3aa: CASSYSRTGGSYEQYF

j_gene: TRBJ2-3
v_gene: TRBV7-6
abundance: few
d_gene: TRBD2
CDR3nt: TGTGCCAGCAGCTTACTCCAGCGGGGTGGCCTAAGAGATACGCAGTATTTT
CDR3aa: CASSLLQRGGLRDTQYF

j_gene: TRBJ2-2
v_gene: TRBV18
abundance: -
d_gene: TRBD1
CDR3nt: TGTGCCAGCTCACCTAGAGGGACAGCAAACACCGGGGAGCTGTTTTTT
CDR3aa: CASSPRGTANTGELFF

j_gene: TRBJ1-5
v_gene: TRBV28
abundance: once
d_gene: -
CDR3nt: TGTGCCAGCAGCCGCCCGGTAGAGAATCAGCCCCAGCATTTT
CDR3aa: CASSRPVENQPQHF

j_gene: TRBJ2-5
v_gene: TRBV9
abundance: -
d_gene: TRBD1
CDR3nt: TGTGCCAGCAGCCCACACCCGGACAGGATAGAGACCCAGTACTTC
CDR3aa: CASSPHPDRIETQYF

j_gene: TRBJ2-1
v_gene: TRBV18
abundance: -
d_gene: TRBD1
CDR3nt: TGTGCCAGCTCACCTGGGACAGGGGAGGGAGATGAGCAGTTCTTC
CDR3aa: CASSPGTGEGDEQFF

j_gene: TRBJ2-7
v_gene: TRBV5-1
abundance: few
d_gene: TRBD1
CDR3nt: TGCGCCAGCAGCTGGGCGGCAGGGGGAAGTACAAACGAGCAGTACTTC
CDR3aa: CASSWAAGGSTNEQYF

j_gene: TRBJ2-2
v_gene: TRBV24-1
abundance: -
d_gene: -
CDR3nt: TGTGCCACCGGCTCTGGTCAGATAAACACCGGGGAGCTGTTTTTT
CDR3aa: CATGSGQINTGELFF

j_gene: TRBJ2-7
v_gene: TRBV6-5
abundance: -
d_gene: TRBD2
CDR3nt: TGTGCCAGCAGTTACGGACTAGGAACCTACGAGCAGTACTTC
CDR3aa: CASSYGLGTYEQYF

j_gene: TRBJ1-2
v_gene: TRBV5-6
abundance: -
d_gene: TRBD1
CDR3nt: TGTGCCAGCAGCTCTAATGGGGACAGGGGGAAATCTAACTATGGCTACACCTTC
CDR3aa: CASSSNGDRGKSNYGYTF

j_gene: TRBJ1-4
v_gene: TRBV6-5
abundance: -
d_gene: TRBD1
CDR3nt: TGTGCCAGCATGAAGGGACAGGAGGGCGGAAAACTGTTTTTT
CDR3aa: CASMKGQEGGKLFF

j_gene: TRBJ2-2
v_gene: TRBV12-3/TRBV12-4
abundance: -
d_gene: -
CDR3nt: TGTGCCAGCAGTTTAGACATAACCGGGGAGCTGTTTTTT
CDR3aa: CASSLDITGELFF

j_gene: TRBJ2-3
v_gene: TRBV27
abundance: -
d_gene: TRBD2
CDR3nt: TGTGCCAGCAGTTTGCGACTAGCGGGGGGGCCGTGGGGCACAGATACGCAGTATTTT
CDR3aa: CASSLRLAGGPWGTDTQYF

j_gene: TRBJ2-7
v_gene: TRBV11-2
abundance: -
d_gene: -
CDR3nt: TGTGCCAGCAGCTTAGCCGTCGGTAAGCAGTACTTC
CDR3aa: CASSLAVGKQYF

j_gene: TRBJ2-1
v_gene: TRBV6-5
abundance: -
d_gene: TRBD2
CDR3nt: TGTGCCAGCGCCAGGGGACTAGCGGGCTACAATGAGCAGTTCTTC
CDR3aa: CASARGLAGYNEQFF

j_gene: TRBJ1-2
v_gene: TRBV19
abundance: -
d_gene: -
CDR3nt: TGTGCCAGTAGCCCCTCGCTAGGGGCTTTGTATGGCTACACCTTC
CDR3aa: CASSPSLGALYGYTF

j_gene: TRBJ2-2
v_gene: TRBV24-1
abundance: -
d_gene: -
CDR3nt: TGTGCCACCAGTGATTCCGGGACTGTCACCGGGGAGCTGTTTTTT
CDR3aa: CATSDSGTVTGELFF

j_gene: TRBJ1-3
v_gene: TRBV4-2
abundance: -
d_gene: -
CDR3nt: TGTGCCAGCAGCCATGGGCCCCTGACAGGTAGCTCTGGAAACACCATATATTTT
CDR3aa: CASSHGPLTGSSGNTIYF

j_gene: TRBJ2-2
v_gene: TRBV28
abundance: -
d_gene: -
CDR3nt: TGTGCCAGCAGCGCGGTGGGGGAGCTGTTTTTT
CDR3aa: CASSAVGELFF

j_gene: TRBJ1-6
v_gene: TRBV5-4
abundance: -
d_gene: -
CDR3nt: TGTGCCAGCAGCATTGTGGGGACAACTAATTCACCCCTCCACTTT
CDR3aa: CASSIVGTTNSPLHF

j_gene: TRBJ1-4
v_gene: TRBV30
abundance: few
d_gene: -
CDR3nt: TGTGCCTGGAGGTTCTCAACTAATGAAAAACTGTTTTTT
CDR3aa: CAWRFSTNEKLFF

j_gene: TRBJ2-2
v_gene: TRBV27
abundance: once
d_gene: TRBD1
CDR3nt: TGTGCCAGCAGTTTGCTTCGGCCAGGGGGAAACACCGGGGAGCTGTTTTTT
CDR3aa: CASSLLRPGGNTGELFF

j_gene: TRBJ2-1
v_gene: TRBV6-6
abundance: -
d_gene: -
CDR3nt: TGTGCCAGCAGCCGAACCCTACTAGTGAAACCCTCCTACAATGAGCAGTTCTTC
CDR3aa: CASSRTLLVKPSYNEQFF

j_gene: TRBJ2-3
v_gene: TRBV5-1
abundance: -
d_gene: TRBD1
CDR3nt: TGCGCCAGCAGCTTGATGACAGGGGGCACAGATACGCAGTATTTT
CDR3aa: CASSLMTGGTDTQYF

j_gene: TRBJ2-4
v_gene: TRBV27
abundance: -
d_gene: -
CDR3nt: TGTGCCAGCAGTTTCCGGGGAAGAGCCAAAAACATTCAGTACTTC
CDR3aa: CASSFRGRAKNIQYF

j_gene: TRBJ2-2
v_gene: TRBV5-1
abundance: -
d_gene: -
CDR3nt: TGCGCCAGCAGCTGGGGCACGGCCGGGGAGCTGTTTTTT
CDR3aa: CASSWGTAGELFF

j_gene: TRBJ1-1
v_gene: TRBV19
abundance: -
d_gene: TRBD1
CDR3nt: TGTGCCAGTAGCCGGACAGGGGCCGAAGCTTTCTTT
CDR3aa: CASSRTGAEAFF

j_gene: TRBJ2-1
v_gene: TRBV7-3
abundance: -
d_gene: -
CDR3nt: TGTGCCAGCAGCTTATCCTCATGGAGCAATGAGCAGTTCTTC
CDR3aa: CASSLSSWSNEQFF

j_gene: TRBJ2-5
v_gene: TRBV9
abundance: -
d_gene: TRBD1
CDR3nt: TGTGACCTCCCGGGACAGGGCACGGTGCCAGAGACCCAGTACTTC
CDR3aa: CDLPGQGTVPETQYF

j_gene: TRBJ1-5
v_gene: TRBV5-3
abundance: once
d_gene: -
CDR3nt: TGTGCCAGAAGCGACGCGGATAGCAATCAGCCCCAGCATTTT
CDR3aa: CARSDADSNQPQHF

j_gene: TRBJ2-1
v_gene: TRBV18
abundance: -
d_gene: TRBD1
CDR3nt: TGTGCCAGCTCACCAGGGACAGGGTACAATGAGCAGTTCTTC
CDR3aa: CASSPGTGYNEQFF

j_gene: TRBJ1-6
v_gene: TRBV27
abundance: -
d_gene: TRBD1
CDR3nt: TGTGCCAGCGCCCCGGGACAGGGCGCAGATTCACCCCTCCACTTT
CDR3aa: CASAPGQGADSPLHF

j_gene: TRBJ1-5
v_gene: TRBV19
abundance: -
d_gene: -
CDR3nt: TGTGCCAGTAGTCAGGGCCCGAGCAATCAGCCCCAGCATTTT
CDR3aa: CASSQGPSNQPQHF

j_gene: TRBJ2-5
v_gene: TRBV20-1
abundance: -
d_gene: TRBD2
CDR3nt: TGCAGTGCTAGTTCCGCCGGACTAGCGGGGTTAGAGACCCAGTACTTC
CDR3aa: CSASSAGLAGLETQYF

j_gene: TRBJ2-7
v_gene: TRBV6-5
abundance: -
d_gene: TRBD1
CDR3nt: TGTGCCAGCAGTTCCCGGACAGGGGGTAGCGAGCAGTACTTC
CDR3aa: CASSSRTGGSEQYF

j_gene: TRBJ2-3
v_gene: TRBV7-8
abundance: -
d_gene: -
CDR3nt: TGTGCCAGCAGCTTAGCACGGCCCTCAGGGGCAGATACGCAGTATTTT
CDR3aa: CASSLARPSGADTQYF

j_gene: TRBJ2-5
v_gene: TRBV5-1
abundance: -
d_gene: -
CDR3nt: TGCGCCAGCAGCTTGAACTCACTAGGACAAGAGACCCAGTACTTC
CDR3aa: CASSLNSLGQETQYF

j_gene: TRBJ2-7
v_gene: TRBV7-9
abundance: -
d_gene: TRBD2
CDR3nt: TGTGCCAGCAGCCCCAAAGTCGGACTAGCGGGGCCGAGGGAGCAGTACTTC
CDR3aa: CASSPKVGLAGPREQYF

j_gene: TRBJ1-6
v_gene: TRBV6-6
abundance: -
d_gene: -
CDR3nt: TGTGCCAGCAGTTACTCGGGCAGGGGAGATTCACCCCTCCACTTT
CDR3aa: CASSYSGRGDSPLHF